This TCR beta chain stems from a study of blood T cell repertoires in COVID-19. The overall study: The United States, Italy and Spain were the sources of the acute and convalescent COVID-19 samples.

This clone has only a few counts. V lost 9 bases and J lost 7, with 14 bases in between. CDR1 and CDR2 (germline): KGHDR, SFDVKD. This CDR3 spans 13 amino acids. Original analysis: Reference gene primer amplification gave nucleated cell count estimates. Sequenced by immunoSEQ multiplex PCR; TCRdb stores in-frame clones only, minus some. D and trimming come from the DNA, and the V and J calls and clone size come from that table. Among about 270,000 clones listed, approximately 77% were seen once. The receptor was derived from a woman under 30 with acute or convalescent COVID-19. V and J are TRBV24-1 and TRBJ2-2; perhaps TRBD1 as D (6 bases). Sequencing was performed on peripheral blood. The CDR3: CATHAPGDGELFF. CDR3 bases: TGTGCCACCCACGCCCCAGGGGACGGGGAGCTGTTTTTT.